These 18 T cell receptor beta chains were all obtained from the same sample, sequenced in a study of blood T cell repertoires in COVID-19 (dated by TCRdb to between 2020 and 2021). The library was made by the immunoSEQ multiplex PCR assay. The clones in this table, taken by TCRdb from immuneACCESS, are in-frame only. Not every clone is retained; where verified, under half of the shortfall comes from an unresolved V gene, and the cause of the rest is unknown. For this sample there are some 510,000 clones; around 87% appear just once. Approximately 2% of the sample is taken by the ten largest. The material sequenced was PBMCs or T cells enriched from blood (not recorded which). These receptors all stem from a woman between 40 and 55 years old who had recovered from COVID-19.

The V and J genes are TRBV30 and TRBJ2-4; no reliable D call. There are 12 residues in the CDR3. Germline V gene lookup returns CDR1 GTSNPN and CDR2 SVGIG (reference sequence). V dropped 0 bases and J dropped 9 bases, with 9 bases sitting between them. Written as DNA, the CDR3 is TGTGCCTGGAGTGTACAGTTCGCCATTCAGTACTTC. This gives the protein CAWSVQFAIQYF. Full variable domain (missing parts from reference TRBV30 and TRBJ2-4): SQTIHQWPATLVQPVGSPLSLECTVEGTSNPNLYWYRQAAGRGLQLLFYSVGIGQISSEVPQNLSASRPQDRQFILSSKKLLLSDSGFYLCAWSVQFAIQYFGAGTRLSVL.

This clone is a singleton in its sample. J is TRBJ1-1 and V is TRBV2, with a weak D call TRBD1 (6 bases). The CDR3 runs to 14 residues. CDR1 and CDR2 (germline): SNHLY, FYNNEI. The V and J ends lost 4 bases and 2 bases respectively, with 11 bases between them. The CDR3 nucleotides are TGTGCCAGCAGTGGTCGGACAGACAACACTGAAGCTTTCTTT. Translation: CASSGRTDNTEAFF. Full variable domain (rest looked up from reference TRBV2 and TRBJ1-1): EPEVTQTPSHQVTQMGQEVILRCVPISNHLYFYWYRQILGQKVEFLVSFYNNEISEKSEIFDDQFSVERPDGSNFTLKIRSTKLEDSAMYFCASSGRTDNTEAFFGQGTRLTVV.

The chain uses TRBV7-2 and TRBJ1-1; 10 positions match TRBD1. CDR1 is SGHTA, CDR2 FQGNSA, per germline. The ends lost 3 bases at V and 6 bases at J; junction bases unmatched: 7. There are 15 residues in the CDR3. CDR3 coding DNA: TGTGCCAGCAGCTTCCTGGGACAGGGGAGAGCTGAAGCTTTCTTT. Translated: CASSFLGQGRAEAFF.

J is TRBJ2-7 and V is TRBV5-1; 13 bases map to TRBD2. Germline V gene sequence: CDR1 SGHRS, CDR2 YFSETQ. There are 17 residues in the CDR3. Trimming removed 7 bases from V and 2 bases from J; junction bases left unmatched: 12. This CDR3 reads CASSGTSGITGTYEQYF. The DNA for the CDR3 is TGCGCCAGCTCCGGGACTAGCGGGATCACGGGTACCTACGAGCAGTACTTC.

The genes are TRBV15 and TRBJ1-5, with D maybe TRBD1 (5 bases). The CDR3 extends over 17 amino acids. Germline CDR1 reads LNHNV; CDR2 reads YYDKDF (reference sequence). The germline V and J ends were trimmed by 8 bases and 0 bases, with 20 bases remaining between them. CDR3 sequence: CATRGSADLYSNQPQHF. The DNA of the CDR3 is TGTGCCACCCGGGGGTCGGCAGACCTCTATAGCAATCAGCCCCAGCATTTT.

The chain has TRBV29-1 and TRBJ1-1; D not resolved. Germline lookup yields CDR1 SQVTM and CDR2 ANQGSEA. Trimming left V 4 bases short and J 4 bases short, with 13 bases between. CDR3 length: 13 amino acids. The CDR3 nucleotides read TGCAGCGTTGGAGGCAGGCGGGGCACTGAAGCTTTCTTT. Its protein product is CSVGGRRGTEAFF.

On this clone: This sample also contains other DNA sequences that code for the same CDR3. This rearrangement joins TRBV27 to TRBJ1-1, with D possibly matching TRBD1 (5 bases). CDR1 and CDR2 (germline): MNHEY, SMNVEV (reference sequence). There are 13 residues in the CDR3. Trimming left V 5 bases short and J 1 base short, with 8 bases between. The CDR3 region is CASSRTGNTEAFF. Here the CDR3 DNA reads TGTGCCAGCAGTAGAACAGGGAACACTGAAGCTTTCTTT.

This rearrangement joins TRBV4-3 to TRBJ1-3, with 9 bases matching TRBD1. The germline gives CDR1 LGHNA, CDR2 YSLEER. The CDR3 runs to 16 residues. Germline trimming cut 0 bases from V and 4 bases from J; bases unmatched to any gene: 4. The CDR3 sequence is CASSQDIGTGGNTIYF. For the CDR3, the DNA is TGCGCCAGCAGCCAAGATATAGGGACAGGGGGAAACACCATATATTTT.

The V and J genes are TRBV5-4 and TRBJ2-5; 8 bases match TRBD1. This CDR3 is 16 amino acids long. V was pared by 2 bases and J by 5 bases, with 11 bases of the junction left unmatched. Looked up from germline, CDR1 is SGHNT and CDR2 is YYREEE (reference sequence). The DNA of the CDR3 is TGTGCCAGCAGCTTACCTCAGGGGGCGCAGGTGGAGACCCAGTACTTC. Protein sequence: CASSLPQGAQVETQYF.

J is TRBJ2-1 and V is TRBV4-2; weak D call: TRBD2 (5 bases). This CDR3 region has 12 residues. Per germline, CDR1 LGHNA and CDR2 YNFKEQ. V lost 0 bases to trimming and J lost 10 bases, with 7 bases between them. The CDR3 sequence is CASSQDKREQFF. In nucleotides, the CDR3 is TGTGCCAGCAGCCAAGATAAGCGGGAGCAGTTCTTC.

This clone was seen only once. CDR3 protein: CSVAGSSTLNTEAFF. The CDR3, as DNA: TGCAGCGTTGCGGGGTCCTCAACTTTGAACACTGAAGCTTTCTTT. The V call is TRBV29-1, the J call TRBJ1-1; D is unresolved. V gave up 4 bases and J gave up 0 bases, with 15 bases separating them. Germline CDR1 and CDR2: SQVTM and ANQGSEA. The CDR3 has 15 residues. The variable domain in full, completed from reference TRBV29-1 and TRBJ1-1, reads SAVISQKPSRDICQRGTSLTIQCQVDSQVTMMFWYRQQPGQSLTLIATANQGSEATYESGFVIDKFPISRPNLTFSTLTVSNMSPEDSSIYLCSVAGSSTLNTEAFFGQGTRLTVV.

The genes are TRBV6-5 and TRBJ1-1; unclear D gene. Deletions cut 8 bases from V and 2 bases from J, with 9 bases between. The CDR3 sequence is 12 residues long. Germline V gene lookup returns CDR1 MNHEY and CDR2 SVGAGI. The CDR3 DNA sequence: TGTGCCAGCGGGAGGGTAAACACTGAAGCTTTCTTT. Its protein is CASGRVNTEAFF.

The rearrangement links TRBV29-1 to TRBJ1-2; D gene ambiguous. V gave up 1 base and J gave up 3 bases, with 9 bases separating them. This CDR3 has 13 residues. CDR1 and CDR2 (germline): SQVTM, ANQGSEA. The CDR3 reads CSVEARGYYGYTF. Here the CDR3 DNA reads TGCAGCGTTGAAGCAAGAGGGTACTATGGCTACACCTTC.

This clone was counted only a few times. The V gene is TRBV12-3 or TRBV12-4, the J gene TRBJ1-5; TRBD1 is a possible D gene (6 bases). The V gene lost 6 bases and the J gene lost 7 bases, with 10 bases spanning the gap. The CDR3 has 12 amino acids. Written as DNA, the CDR3 is TGTGCCAGCAGGGACAGACAGCAGCCCCAGCATTTT. Translating gives CASRDRQQPQHF.

The chain has TRBV10-3 and TRBJ1-1; 7 nucleotides agree with TRBD1. Per the germline V gene, CDR1 is ENHRY and CDR2 is SYGVKD. The CDR3 extends over 13 amino acids. With V trimmed by 4 bases and J by 1 base, 0 bases remained unmatched. The CDR3 coding sequence is TGTGCCATCAGTGGACAGGGGAACACTGAAGCTTTCTTT. Translated: CAISGQGNTEAFF.

The chain joins TRBV12-5 to TRBJ1-2; D not certain. Germline V gene sequence: CDR1 LGHNT, CDR2 FRNRAP. V was trimmed by 5 bases and J by 0 bases, leaving 10 bases between them. The CDR3 runs 14 residues. CDR3 in amino acids: CASGLQQANYGYTF. In nucleotides, the CDR3 is TGTGCTAGTGGTCTACAGCAAGCTAACTATGGCTACACCTTC.

The count of this clone is one. The chain is built from TRBV7-6 and TRBJ1-4; D gene unclear. CDR1 and CDR2 (germline): SGHVS, FNYEAQ. V lost 0 bases and J 8 bases, leaving 10 bases between the germline ends. The length of the CDR3 is 14 residues. Here the CDR3 reads CASSLAGVGEKLFF. CDR3 DNA: TGTGCCAGCAGCTTAGCCGGGGTTGGGGAAAAACTGTTTTTT.

The chain employs TRBV2 and TRBJ2-7; TRBD1 might be the D (5 bases). Germline V gives CDR1 SNHLY, CDR2 FYNNEI. CDR3 length equals 14 residues. V gave up 0 bases and J gave up 6 bases, with 12 bases separating them. The CDR3: CASSEAQGLFEQYF. For the CDR3, the DNA is TGTGCCAGCAGTGAAGCTCAGGGTTTATTCGAGCAGTACTTC.